The clone carrying this T cell receptor (beta chain) was picked up a small number of times. Only healthy Caucasians were enrolled as donors. These data originate in a study of identical twins. TCRdb re-called the 5' RACE reads through MiXCR, storing one row per CDR3 protein. The sample holds roughly 770,000 distinct CDR3 sequences; around a sixth are singletons and the top ten take about an eighth. CDR3 length: 15 amino acids. Germline-derived CDR1 and CDR2 are DFQATT and SNEGSKA (reference sequence). V shed 5 bases and J 2 bases; nucleotides not matched to a gene: 11. These data were also reused for a study on T cells expressing NK-cell markers. That report notes: Sorted CD3+CD56+NKG2C+, CD3+CD56+NKG2C- and CD3+CD56-NKG2C+ T cells supplied TCR beta repertoires. These clonotypes additionally ranked first within the CD3+CD56-NKG2C+ fraction of a handful of donors. Expanded NKG2C+ T cell clones had unclear HCMV specificity.

Specimen: PBMCs. This receptor was obtained from a woman aged 18-29 years in good health. This chain joins TRBV20-1 and TRBJ2-5; 7 bases line up with TRBD1. The CDR3 sequence is CSAPFPGTAQETQYF. In DNA form, the CDR3 reads TGCAGTGCTCCCTTCCCTGGGACAGCTCAAGAGACCCAGTACTTC.